The rows below give T cell receptor beta chains drawn from one sample of a study of T cells of healthy individuals. Each CDR3 protein is one row after TCRdb ran MiXCR on the 5' RACE reads. The sample comprises about 82,000 distinct CDR3 sequences, approximately 5.4% of which are singletons, and roughly 7.5% rests with the top ten. The receptors shown here come from a female donor in good health. CDR3s include the opening cysteine and the closing phenylalanine or tryptophan. A D gene is named only where the DNA matches it firmly. Size is stated for part of the rows, as once, few or many counts, or as a class when the clone is expanded.

V: TRBV27
length: 16
J: TRBJ1-5
D: NA
size: NA
CDR3: CASSPYTGVGNQPQHF
DNA: TGTGCCAGCAGTCCATACACGGGAGTTGGCAATCAGCCCCAGCATTTT

V: TRBV7-9
length: 17
J: TRBJ1-4
D: NA
size: NA
CDR3: CASSSRSGGAANEKLFF
DNA: TGTGCCAGCAGTTCTAGGAGCGGGGGGGCCGCTAATGAAAAACTGTTTTTT

V: TRBV11-2
length: 13
J: TRBJ2-1
D: NA
size: many
CDR3: CASSSPASAEQFF
DNA: TGTGCCAGCAGCTCACCCGCGTCGGCTGAGCAGTTCTTC

V: TRBV7-7
length: 14
J: TRBJ2-5
D: NA
size: many
CDR3: CASSPAVYRETQYF
DNA: TGTGCTAGCAGCCCCGCGGTATACAGGGAGACCCAGTACTTC

V: TRBV5-4
length: 17
J: TRBJ1-1
D: TRBD1
size: many
CDR3: CASSLGSGGRLNTEAFF
DNA: TGTGCCAGCAGCTTGGGGTCAGGGGGACGATTGAACACTGAAGCTTTCTTT

V: TRBV5-4
length: 17
J: TRBJ2-3
D: TRBD2
size: NA
CDR3: CASSSTSGRGVTDTQYF
DNA: TGTGCCAGCAGCTCGACTAGCGGGAGAGGAGTGACAGATACGCAGTATTTT

V: TRBV7-9
length: 15
J: TRBJ1-2
D: NA
size: many
CDR3: CASSLRGTENYGYTF
DNA: TGTGCCAGCAGCTTGAGAGGGACGGAAAACTATGGCTACACCTTC

V: TRBV12-3/TRBV12-4
length: 15
J: TRBJ1-1
D: TRBD1
size: NA
CDR3: CASSPRDSMNTEAFF
DNA: TGTGCCAGCAGTCCCCGGGACAGCATGAACACTGAAGCTTTCTTT

V: TRBV18
length: 13
J: TRBJ1-2
D: TRBD1
size: many
CDR3: CASSPGQEVGYTF
DNA: TGTGCCAGCTCACCCGGACAGGAAGTTGGCTACACCTTC

V: TRBV7-2
length: 14
J: TRBJ1-2
D: TRBD1
size: NA
CDR3: CASSTGQGDYGYTF
DNA: TGTGCCAGCAGCACCGGACAGGGCGACTATGGCTACACCTTC

V: TRBV28
length: 14
J: TRBJ2-7
D: NA
size: many
CDR3: CASSLSSVEYEQYF
DNA: TGTGCCAGCAGTTTATCATCAGTGGAATACGAGCAGTACTTC

V: TRBV10-3
length: 12
J: TRBJ2-5
D: NA
size: few
CDR3: CASQGGQETQYF
DNA: TGTGCCTCTCAGGGGGGCCAAGAGACCCAGTACTTC

V: TRBV16
length: 15
J: TRBJ2-7
D: NA
size: many
CDR3: CASSQSSQEAYEQYF
DNA: TGTGCCAGCAGCCAATCTTCCCAAGAAGCCTACGAGCAGTACTTC

V: TRBV2
length: 10
J: TRBJ1-1
D: NA
size: NA
CDR3: CASRWAEAFF
DNA: TGTGCCAGCAGATGGGCTGAAGCTTTCTTT

V: TRBV5-1
length: 16
J: TRBJ2-6
D: TRBD1
size: many
CDR3: CASGETGSSGANVLTF
DNA: TGCGCCAGCGGGGAGACAGGGAGCTCTGGGGCCAACGTCCTGACTTTC

V: TRBV6-2/TRBV6-3
length: 12
J: TRBJ1-1
D: NA
size: NA
CDR3: CASTTAHTEAFF
DNA: TGTGCCAGTACGACGGCGCACACTGAAGCTTTCTTT

V: TRBV7-9
length: 15
J: TRBJ1-1
D: NA
size: NA
CDR3: CASRLRKGFRTEAFF
DNA: TGTGCCAGCAGACTCAGGAAGGGGTTTCGCACTGAAGCTTTCTTT

V: TRBV9
length: 14
J: TRBJ1-6
D: NA
size: few
CDR3: CASSVAVYNSPLHF
DNA: TGTGCCAGCAGCGTAGCAGTGTATAATTCACCCCTCCACTTT